These T cell receptor beta chains were read from a single sample in a study of control samples from healthy donors and cancer patients. Sequenced by immunoSEQ multiplex PCR; TCRdb stores in-frame clones only, minus some. The profile shows about 110,000 clones, more than 75% of them singletons. The sequenced material came from PBMCs. The receptors here all came from a woman aged 55-70 years with lung cancer. Both conserved end residues are part of each CDR3. A D gene is named only where the DNA matches it firmly. Some rows mark clone size as missing; the rest say once, few, many or name a class of expanded clone.

TRBJ1-2 TRBV7-3 - - CASSLAAGGGYTF TGTGCCAGCAGCTTGGCGGCGGGGGGGGGCTACACCTTC
TRBJ1-1 TRBV6-5 TRBD1 - CASSYSRDRGTEAFF TGTGCCAGCAGTTACAGCCGGGACAGGGGCACTGAAGCTTTCTTT
TRBJ1-4 TRBV7-2 TRBD1 - CASSTGGQVHEKLFF TGTGCCAGCAGCACCGGGGGACAGGTTCACGAAAAACTGTTTTTT
TRBJ2-1 TRBV6-5 TRBD1 - CASTPRGSSYNEQFF TGTGCCAGCACCCCCAGGGGGAGCTCCTACAATGAGCAGTTCTTC
TRBJ1-4 TRBV18 - - CASSPRPATNEKLFF TGTGCCAGCTCACCCCGACCAGCAACTAATGAAAAACTGTTTTTT
TRBJ2-2 TRBV6-5 - - CASNIGTNTGELFF TGTGCCAGCAATATAGGAACCAACACCGGGGAGCTGTTTTTT
TRBJ1-4 TRBV5-5 - few CASSSPGAEKLFF TGTGCCAGCAGCTCCCCCGGGGCAGAAAAACTGTTTTTT
TRBJ1-5 TRBV12-5 - - CASGLMGLSNQPQHF TGTGCTAGTGGTTTGATGGGACTTAGCAATCAGCCCCAGCATTTT
TRBJ1-5 TRBV12-1 - - CASSLNLYSNQPQHF TGTGCCAGCAGTCTGAACCTCTATAGCAATCAGCCCCAGCATTTT
TRBJ1-6 TRBV29-1 - - CSVIFGTPGSNSPLHF TGCAGCGTTATATTTGGCACGCCAGGTTCTAATTCACCCCTCCACTTT
TRBJ1-6 TRBV11-3 - - CASSFSGHGGSPLHF TGTGCCAGCAGCTTTTCGGGACACGGGGGTTCACCCCTCCACTTT
TRBJ2-3 TRBV2 TRBD2 - CASGGDGDTQYF TGTGCCAGCGGGGGGGATGGAGATACGCAGTATTTT
TRBJ2-2 TRBV3-1/TRBV3-2 - - CASSQFAGANTGELFF TGTGCCAGCAGCCAATTCGCAGGGGCGAACACCGGGGAGCTGTTTTTT
TRBJ2-5 TRBV7-9 - - CASSLILSETQYF TGTGCCAGCAGCCTCATACTTAGTGAGACCCAGTACTTC
TRBJ2-4 TRBV15 TRBD2 once CATSREAGAGNIQYF TGTGCCACCAGCAGAGAAGCGGGAGCGGGTAACATTCAGTACTTC
TRBJ1-3 TRBV4-2 - once CASSQEGGSGNTIYF TGTGCCAGCAGCCAAGAAGGGGGATCTGGAAACACCATATATTTT
TRBJ1-6 TRBV28 - once CASAIGSSYNSPLHF TGTGCCAGCGCTATCGGGAGCTCCTATAATTCACCCCTCCACTTT
TRBJ1-1 TRBV27 - - CASSRDRGGLNTEAFF TGTGCCAGCAGTAGGGACCGGGGGGGTCTGAACACTGAAGCTTTCTTT
TRBJ2-1 TRBV5-1 - - CASSSVESSGSYNEQFF TGCGCCAGCAGCTCCGTTGAGAGTAGCGGCTCCTACAATGAGCAGTTCTTC
TRBJ1-3 TRBV9 - - CASSVGGNTIYF TGTGCCAGCAGCGTAGGCGGAAACACCATATATTTT
TRBJ1-2 TRBV7-2 - - CASSFYPGDYGYTF TGTGCCAGCAGCTTTTATCCTGGGGACTATGGCTACACCTTC
TRBJ1-1 TRBV5-1 - - CASSLDYGNTEAFF TGCGCCAGCAGCTTGGATTACGGAAACACTGAAGCTTTCTTT
TRBJ2-3 TRBV5-1 - - CASSLATGRGTDTQYF TGCGCCAGCAGCTTGGCCACGGGACGAGGGACAGATACGCAGTATTTT
TRBJ1-1 TRBV7-2 TRBD1 - CASSPLQGANTEAFF TGTGCCAGCAGCCCTCTACAGGGGGCGAACACTGAAGCTTTCTTT
TRBJ1-1 TRBV3-1/TRBV3-2 - once CASSQDGNTEAFF TGTGCCAGCAGCCAAGACGGCAACACTGAAGCTTTCTTT
TRBJ1-3 TRBV28 - - CASSETGLTGNTIYF TGTGCCAGCAGTGAAACAGGGCTGACTGGAAACACCATATATTTT
TRBJ2-7 TRBV10-3 - - CAISESGRSGQYF TGTGCCATCAGTGAGTCTGGACGGAGCGGGCAGTACTTC
TRBJ2-1 TRBV7-2 TRBD2 - CASRPSGTSGRGSQFF TGTGCCAGCAGGCCATCCGGGACTAGCGGGAGGGGTTCTCAGTTCTTC
TRBJ1-2 TRBV27 - - CASSLGVNYGYTF TGTGCCAGCAGTTTAGGGGTTAACTATGGCTACACCTTC
TRBJ2-5 TRBV5-1 - - CASSLLEGTETQYF TGCGCCAGCAGCTTGCTGGAGGGGACAGAGACCCAGTACTTC
TRBJ1-5 TRBV7-9 TRBD1 - CASSFGQGGQPQHF TGTGCCAGCAGCTTTGGACAGGGAGGTCAGCCCCAGCATTTT
TRBJ2-1 TRBV12-3/TRBV12-4 - - CASAKSSYNEQFF TGTGCCAGCGCGAAGAGCTCCTACAATGAGCAGTTCTTC
TRBJ2-2 TRBV10-3 - - CAMGSATGTGELFF TGTGCCATGGGTTCGGCCACCGGTACCGGGGAGCTGTTTTTT
TRBJ1-1 TRBV6-1 - - CASSEWGSIEAFF TGTGCCAGCAGTGAGTGGGGGAGTATTGAAGCTTTCTTT
TRBJ2-3 TRBV6-5 TRBD2 - CASRTASGFDTQYF TGTGCCAGCAGAACGGCTAGCGGGTTTGATACGCAGTATTTT
TRBJ2-4 TRBV7-9 TRBD1 - CASTNRDRANIQYF TGTGCCAGCACCAACCGGGACAGGGCAAACATTCAGTACTTC
TRBJ2-1 TRBV10-3 TRBD1 - CATRQGRDNEQFF TGTGCCACTCGACAGGGGCGAGACAATGAGCAGTTCTTC
TRBJ2-2 TRBV7-2 TRBD1 - CASSYGTGGGSGELFF TGTGCCAGCAGCTACGGGACAGGGGGTGGGTCCGGGGAGCTGTTTTTT
TRBJ1-2 TRBV9 - - CASSVDAGSRGYTF TGTGCCAGCAGCGTAGATGCGGGATCTAGAGGCTACACCTTC
TRBJ1-1 TRBV10-3 TRBD1 - CAISEDRDTEAFF TGTGCCATCAGTGAGGACAGGGACACTGAAGCTTTCTTT
TRBJ1-2 TRBV2 - once CASSESPYGYTF TGTGCCAGCAGTGAGTCTCCCTATGGCTACACCTTC
TRBJ2-3 TRBV7-3 TRBD2 once CASSLYGTSGRAGTDTQYF TGTGCCAGCAGCTTATACGGGACTAGCGGGAGGGCCGGCACAGATACGCAGTATTTT
TRBJ2-7 TRBV12-3/TRBV12-4 TRBD1 - CASGPTGGYEQYF TGTGCCAGCGGCCCAACAGGGGGCTACGAGCAGTACTTC
TRBJ1-1 TRBV10-3 - - CAISEGGGTEAFF TGTGCCATCAGTGAGGGGGGGGGCACTGAAGCTTTCTTT
TRBJ2-1 TRBV7-2 TRBD1 - CASSWDRENEQFF TGTGCCAGCAGCTGGGACAGGGAAAATGAGCAGTTCTTC
TRBJ1-6 TRBV6-1 TRBD1 few CASSGRSGTGRNSPLHF TGTGCCAGCAGTGGCCGTTCTGGGACAGGAAGAAATTCACCCCTCCACTTT
TRBJ1-6 TRBV7-2 TRBD1 - CASRKGQGGNSPLHF TGTGCCAGCAGGAAAGGACAGGGTGGTAATTCACCCCTCCACTTT
TRBJ2-2 TRBV7-9 - once CASSYEMEGFGTGELFF TGTGCCAGCAGCTATGAGATGGAGGGGTTCGGTACCGGGGAGCTGTTTTTT
TRBJ2-3 TRBV9 - - CASSVGGLTDTQYF TGTGCCAGCAGCGTAGGTGGCCTCACAGATACGCAGTATTTT
TRBJ1-2 TRBV10-3 TRBD1 - CAISGDRETYGYTF TGTGCCATCAGTGGGGACAGGGAGACCTATGGCTACACCTTC
TRBJ2-2 TRBV7-3 - - CASRRGPSANTGELFF TGTGCCAGCAGACGGGGACCGTCGGCGAACACCGGGGAGCTGTTTTTT
TRBJ2-2 TRBV5-1 TRBD2 few CASSFPGTSSTGELFF TGCGCCAGCAGCTTTCCTGGGACTAGCAGCACCGGGGAGCTGTTTTTT
TRBJ1-1 TRBV5-1 - - CASSLSGQPLFEAFF TGCGCCAGCAGCTTGAGTGGACAACCTCTCTTTGAAGCTTTCTTT
TRBJ1-2 TRBV9 - - CASSVALSNYGYTF TGTGCCAGCAGCGTAGCTCTCTCGAACTATGGCTACACCTTC
TRBJ1-1 TRBV29-1 TRBD1 - CSVEAPQGDTEAFF TGCAGCGTTGAAGCCCCCCAGGGGGACACTGAAGCTTTCTTT
TRBJ2-7 TRBV5-8 - - CASSYPRTRRILYEQYF TGTGCCAGCAGCTACCCGAGGACTCGGAGGATCCTCTACGAGCAGTACTTC
TRBJ2-2 TRBV19 TRBD2 - CASSGSLASGAGSTGELFF TGTGCCAGTAGTGGAAGTCTAGCTAGCGGGGCAGGTAGCACCGGGGAGCTGTTTTTT
TRBJ1-2 TRBV4-3 - - CASSQELQEYYGYTF TGCGCCAGCAGCCAAGAGTTACAGGAGTACTATGGCTACACCTTC
TRBJ2-7 TRBV11-2 - - CASSFFSGGQYYEQYF TGTGCCAGCAGCTTTTTTTCGGGCGGACAGTACTACGAGCAGTACTTC